These T cell receptor beta chains were read from a single sample in a study of esophageal squamous cell carcinoma under preoperative chemotherapy. From the PCR reads, TCRdb called clonotypes with MiXCR, one entry per CDR3 protein. The data show roughly 32,000 distinct CDR3 sequences, with roughly 52% seen just once and roughly 12% held by the top ten. This sample was taken from a patient given preoperative chemotherapy. The receptors were gathered from a human donor with esophageal squamous cell carcinoma. The donor label of this sample is uncertain. Each CDR3 is given with its conserved first and last residue. D genes are given only for firm matches. Clone sizes are given selectively: once, few, many, or a class where the clone is expanded.

V gene: TRBV12-3/TRBV12-4
clone size: -
J gene: TRBJ2-5
CDR3 length: 14
D gene: -
CDR3 DNA: TGTGCGTGGACCGGGGGCGGTGACCAAGAGACCCAGTACTTC
CDR3 protein: CAWTGGGDQETQYF

V gene: TRBV6-1
clone size: many
J gene: TRBJ2-7
CDR3 length: 14
D gene: TRBD1
CDR3 DNA: TGTGCCAGCAGAAGACAGGGGACCGCTGTTCAGCAGTACTTC
CDR3 protein: CASRRQGTAVQQYF

V gene: TRBV12-3/TRBV12-4
clone size: once
J gene: TRBJ2-2
CDR3 length: 15
D gene: -
CDR3 DNA: TGTGCCAGCGGCTTCCAGGCAGTGAGCACCGGTACGCTGTATTTT
CDR3 protein: CASGFQAVSTGTLYF

V gene: TRBV5-8
clone size: many
J gene: TRBJ2-1
CDR3 length: 12
D gene: -
CDR3 DNA: TGTGCCAGCAGCTCCCTAGTGGGTGAGCAGTTCTTC
CDR3 protein: CASSSLVGEQFF

V gene: TRBV6-5
clone size: many
J gene: TRBJ2-1
CDR3 length: 16
D gene: -
CDR3 DNA: TGTGCCAGCAGTTACTCCGCAGGGGACAACTCCTACGAGCAGTTCTTC
CDR3 protein: CASSYSAGDNSYEQFF

V gene: TRBV5-1
clone size: -
J gene: TRBJ2-2
CDR3 length: 14
D gene: -
CDR3 DNA: TGCGCCAGCAGCTTGGCAAGGGTCACCGGGGAGCTGTTTTTT
CDR3 protein: CASSLARVTGELFF

V gene: TRBV7-2
clone size: -
J gene: TRBJ2-3
CDR3 length: 14
D gene: TRBD2
CDR3 DNA: TGCGGCAGCGGGGGGCGGGGAGGCAAAGATACGCAGTACTTT
CDR3 protein: CGSGGRGGKDTQYF

V gene: TRBV7-3
clone size: -
J gene: TRBJ2-1
CDR3 length: 16
D gene: TRBD2
CDR3 DNA: TGTGCCAGCAGCCTGCGCGGGGGGGCCTCCTACAATGAGCAGTTCTTC
CDR3 protein: CASSLRGGASYNEQFF

V gene: TRBV12-3/TRBV12-4
clone size: many
J gene: TRBJ2-2
CDR3 length: 14
D gene: -
CDR3 DNA: TGTGCCAGCAGTTTGAATCGGAACGCCGGGGAGCTGTTTTTT
CDR3 protein: CASSLNRNAGELFF

V gene: TRBV10-2
clone size: -
J gene: TRBJ2-2
CDR3 length: 14
D gene: -
CDR3 DNA: TGCGCCAGCAGTGAGACAGGGTCCACCGGGGAGCTGTTTTTT
CDR3 protein: CASSETGSTGELFF

V gene: TRBV7-8
clone size: -
J gene: TRBJ2-3
CDR3 length: 15
D gene: -
CDR3 DNA: TGTGCCAGCAGCTTAGATGACAGGTGGGCAGATACGCAGTATTTT
CDR3 protein: CASSLDDRWADTQYF

V gene: TRBV4-1
clone size: -
J gene: TRBJ2-3
CDR3 length: 16
D gene: TRBD2
CDR3 DNA: TGCGCCAGCAGCCAAAATAGCGGGGCGGCCAAAGATACCCAGTATTTT
CDR3 protein: CASSQNSGAAKDTQYF

V gene: TRBV5-1
clone size: -
J gene: TRBJ2-7
CDR3 length: 15
D gene: -
CDR3 DNA: TGCGCCAGCAGCTTGGCGGGCGGGGATGCAGCCGAGCAGTACTTC
CDR3 protein: CASSLAGGDAAEQYF

V gene: TRBV7-2
clone size: -
J gene: TRBJ2-7
CDR3 length: 16
D gene: -
CDR3 DNA: TGTGCCAGCAGGGCGCAGGGAGGCCGAGACACAGATACGCAGTACTTC
CDR3 protein: CASRAQGGRDTDTQYF

V gene: TRBV6-1
clone size: -
J gene: TRBJ2-5
CDR3 length: 15
D gene: TRBD1
CDR3 DNA: TGTGCCAGCACCCCGGGACAGGGGGTAGGGGAGACCCAGTACTTC
CDR3 protein: CASTPGQGVGETQYF

V gene: TRBV18
clone size: many
J gene: TRBJ2-3
CDR3 length: 13
D gene: -
CDR3 DNA: TGTGCCAGCTCATCCCGCCCTGGGGATACGCAGTATTTT
CDR3 protein: CASSSRPGDTQYF

V gene: TRBV25-1
clone size: few
J gene: TRBJ2-2
CDR3 length: 14
D gene: -
CDR3 DNA: TGTGCCAGCAGTCCGACAGGGAACACCGGGGAGCTGTTTTTT
CDR3 protein: CASSPTGNTGELFF

V gene: TRBV7-6
clone size: many
J gene: TRBJ2-7
CDR3 length: 15
D gene: TRBD2
CDR3 DNA: TGTGCCAGCAGCTTACTCGCGGGAGGGTGGGACGAGCAGTACTTC
CDR3 protein: CASSLLAGGWDEQYF

V gene: TRBV6-1
clone size: few
J gene: TRBJ2-1
CDR3 length: 15
D gene: TRBD2
CDR3 DNA: TGTGCCAGCACACGAATAGCGGGAGGCGGAAACGAGCAGTTCTTC
CDR3 protein: CASTRIAGGGNEQFF

V gene: TRBV12-3/TRBV12-4
clone size: -
J gene: TRBJ2-3
CDR3 length: 12
D gene: -
CDR3 DNA: TGTGCCAGCAGTTTAGATGGAGATACGCAGTATTTT
CDR3 protein: CASSLDGDTQYF

V gene: TRBV27
clone size: -
J gene: TRBJ2-4
CDR3 length: 14
D gene: -
CDR3 DNA: TGTGCCAGCAGGGGCCGACGAGCCAAAGACACGCAGTACTTC
CDR3 protein: CASRGRRAKDTQYF

V gene: TRBV7-6
clone size: -
J gene: TRBJ2-3
CDR3 length: 16
D gene: TRBD2
CDR3 DNA: TGTGCCAGCAGCTCGGGAGGGGCAGGGATCACAGATACGCAGTATTTT
CDR3 protein: CASSSGGAGITDTQYF

V gene: TRBV7-8
clone size: -
J gene: TRBJ2-6
CDR3 length: 15
D gene: -
CDR3 DNA: TGTGCCAGCAGGGGGGCAACGGCTGGGGCCAACGTCCAGACTTTC
CDR3 protein: CASRGATAGANVQTF

V gene: TRBV7-7
clone size: -
J gene: TRBJ2-4
CDR3 length: 13
D gene: -
CDR3 DNA: TGTGCCAGCAGCTTGGGGGGCACAGACATTCAGTACTTC
CDR3 protein: CASSLGGTDIQYF

V gene: TRBV7-7
clone size: -
J gene: TRBJ2-3
CDR3 length: 15
D gene: TRBD2
CDR3 DNA: TGTGCTAGCAGCTTTGGACTAGCGGGCACAGGGGCGCAGTATTTT
CDR3 protein: CASSFGLAGTGAQYF

V gene: TRBV7-8
clone size: -
J gene: TRBJ2-3
CDR3 length: 15
D gene: TRBD2
CDR3 DNA: TGTGCCAGCACCCGTCGGGGAGGGAGGACCGGGGCGCAGTATTTT
CDR3 protein: CASTRRGGRTGAQYF

V gene: TRBV4-1
clone size: -
J gene: TRBJ2-4
CDR3 length: 17
D gene: TRBD2
CDR3 DNA: TGCGCCAGCAGCCAAGAAATCGGCGGGAGCTTCAAAAACATTCAGTACTTC
CDR3 protein: CASSQEIGGSFKNIQYF

V gene: TRBV19
clone size: few
J gene: TRBJ2-5
CDR3 length: 18
D gene: -
CDR3 DNA: TGTGCCAGTAGTACCCGGGGGCGAGGAAGGGGGAATCGAGAGACCCAGTACTTC
CDR3 protein: CASSTRGRGRGNRETQYF